The rows below give T cell receptor beta chains drawn from one sample of a study of graft-versus-host responses after intestinal transplantation. Assay used: immunoSEQ multiplex PCR; TCRdb lists only in-frame clones, some missing. The repertoire holds tens of thousands of clones, with around nine tenths as singletons. These receptors have no known antigen. This material consisted of unstimulated CD4+ T cells sorted from spleen or lymph node cells, taken before intestinal transplant. The receptors stem from a human donor who received an intestinal transplant. The CDR3 runs from the conserved cysteine through the conserved F or W. The order of the fields is J gene, clone size, V gene, D gene, CDR3 protein, CDR3 DNA. The D gene is left open where the match is weak. Clone size is not always given. Where it is, it says once, few, many or a class for expanded clones.

j_gene: TRBJ2-5
abundance: NA
v_gene: TRBV2
d_gene: TRBD1
CDR3aa: CASSEEGAGTQYF
CDR3nt: TGTGCCAGCAGTGAAGAGGGGGCCGGGACCCAGTACTTC

j_gene: TRBJ2-1
abundance: NA
v_gene: TRBV7-9
d_gene: NA
CDR3aa: CASSLGAGAYNEQFF
CDR3nt: TGTGCCAGCAGCTTAGGGGCAGGGGCTTACAATGAGCAGTTCTTC

j_gene: TRBJ2-7
abundance: NA
v_gene: TRBV6-5
d_gene: TRBD1
CDR3aa: CASSMTAGGLYEQYF
CDR3nt: TGTGCCAGCAGTATGACGGCAGGGGGCCTATACGAGCAGTACTTC

j_gene: TRBJ1-2
abundance: NA
v_gene: TRBV29-1
d_gene: TRBD1
CDR3aa: CSGGQVGYGYTF
CDR3nt: TGCAGCGGGGGACAGGTCGGCTATGGCTACACCTTC

j_gene: TRBJ2-5
abundance: NA
v_gene: TRBV6-1
d_gene: TRBD1
CDR3aa: CASSEVIWTGAQETQYF
CDR3nt: TGTGCCAGCAGTGAGGTCATTTGGACAGGGGCCCAAGAGACCCAGTACTTC

j_gene: TRBJ1-1
abundance: NA
v_gene: TRBV9
d_gene: TRBD1
CDR3aa: CASSAQGATEAFF
CDR3nt: TGTGCCAGCAGCGCCCAGGGGGCCACTGAAGCTTTCTTT

j_gene: TRBJ2-3
abundance: NA
v_gene: TRBV29-1
d_gene: TRBD2
CDR3aa: CSVQINSGGTYTDTQYF
CDR3nt: TGCAGCGTACAAATCAATAGCGGGGGTACGTACACAGATACGCAGTATTTT

j_gene: TRBJ2-3
abundance: NA
v_gene: TRBV2
d_gene: TRBD2
CDR3aa: CASRAFWTDGGADTQYF
CDR3nt: TGTGCCAGCAGGGCTTTTTGGACGGACGGGGGGGCAGATACGCAGTATTTT

j_gene: TRBJ1-5
abundance: NA
v_gene: TRBV28
d_gene: NA
CDR3aa: CASSPPEGVSQPQHF
CDR3nt: TGTGCCAGCAGTCCCCCCGAGGGAGTCAGTCAGCCCCAGCATTTT

j_gene: TRBJ2-3
abundance: NA
v_gene: TRBV11-2
d_gene: NA
CDR3aa: CASSLVDRSTDTQYF
CDR3nt: TGTGCCAGCAGCTTAGTTGACAGGAGCACAGATACGCAGTATTTT

j_gene: TRBJ1-1
abundance: NA
v_gene: TRBV1
d_gene: NA
CDR3aa: CTSSDRGCTEAFF
CDR3nt: TGCACCAGCAGCGACAGGGGATGCACTGAAGCTTTCTTT

j_gene: TRBJ2-7
abundance: NA
v_gene: TRBV27
d_gene: TRBD1
CDR3aa: CASSGQGVTYEQYF
CDR3nt: TGTGCCAGCAGTGGTCAGGGGGTAACGTACGAGCAGTACTTC

j_gene: TRBJ2-7
abundance: few
v_gene: TRBV6-6
d_gene: TRBD1
CDR3aa: CASSSRDRGVYEQYF
CDR3nt: TGTGCCAGCAGCTCCCGGGACAGGGGAGTATACGAGCAGTACTTC

j_gene: TRBJ2-2
abundance: few
v_gene: TRBV19
d_gene: TRBD2
CDR3aa: CATAGTSGFPGELFF
CDR3nt: TGTGCCACAGCTGGGACTAGCGGCTTTCCCGGGGAGCTGTTTTTT

j_gene: TRBJ2-7
abundance: NA
v_gene: TRBV6-1
d_gene: NA
CDR3aa: CASSEPLRVYYEQYF
CDR3nt: TGTGCCAGCAGTGAGCCCCTACGGGTCTACTACGAGCAGTACTTC

j_gene: TRBJ2-1
abundance: NA
v_gene: TRBV6-1
d_gene: TRBD1
CDR3aa: CASSDTGGAYNEQFF
CDR3nt: TGTGCCAGCAGCGATACAGGGGGCGCGTACAATGAGCAGTTCTTC

j_gene: TRBJ2-1
abundance: NA
v_gene: TRBV11-2
d_gene: TRBD1
CDR3aa: CASRSRQGASSYNEQFF
CDR3nt: TGTGCCAGCAGATCCCGACAGGGGGCTAGTTCCTACAATGAGCAGTTCTTC

j_gene: TRBJ1-3
abundance: NA
v_gene: TRBV10-3
d_gene: NA
CDR3aa: CAIRGSSGNTIYF
CDR3nt: TGTGCCATCCGGGGGAGCTCTGGAAACACCATATATTTT

j_gene: TRBJ2-5
abundance: NA
v_gene: TRBV11-2
d_gene: NA
CDR3aa: CASSLVLGGSGETQYF
CDR3nt: TGTGCCAGCAGCTTAGTTTTGGGGGGTAGCGGAGAGACCCAGTACTTC

j_gene: TRBJ2-2
abundance: NA
v_gene: TRBV5-4
d_gene: TRBD1
CDR3aa: CASSLAFRGTGELFF
CDR3nt: TGTGCCAGCAGCTTGGCCTTCAGGGGGACCGGGGAGCTGTTTTTT

j_gene: TRBJ1-2
abundance: NA
v_gene: TRBV6-5
d_gene: NA
CDR3aa: CASRQGHGYTF
CDR3nt: TGTGCCAGCAGACAGGGTCATGGCTACACCTTC

j_gene: TRBJ2-7
abundance: NA
v_gene: TRBV21-1
d_gene: NA
CDR3aa: CASSKRTGSPNF
CDR3nt: TGTGCCAGCAGCAAAAGGACTGGGTCCCCGAACTTC

j_gene: TRBJ2-3
abundance: NA
v_gene: TRBV5-1
d_gene: TRBD1
CDR3aa: CASSLVKQGLSTDTQYF
CDR3nt: TGCGCCAGCAGCTTGGTTAAACAGGGGTTGAGCACAGATACGCAGTATTTT

j_gene: TRBJ1-1
abundance: few
v_gene: TRBV6-6
d_gene: TRBD1
CDR3aa: CASSYPTGGTNTEAFF
CDR3nt: TGTGCCAGCAGTTACCCGACAGGGGGCACGAACACTGAAGCTTTCTTT

j_gene: TRBJ2-7
abundance: once
v_gene: TRBV29-1
d_gene: TRBD2
CDR3aa: CSVDLGSGRGAYEQYF
CDR3nt: TGCAGCGTTGATTTGGGTAGCGGGAGAGGGGCCTACGAGCAGTACTTC

j_gene: TRBJ2-5
abundance: once
v_gene: TRBV5-1
d_gene: NA
CDR3aa: CASSYRDSQETQYF
CDR3nt: TGCGCCAGCAGCTACCGGGACTCTCAAGAGACCCAGTACTTC

j_gene: TRBJ2-1
abundance: NA
v_gene: TRBV7-9
d_gene: NA
CDR3aa: CASSLTGYSYNEQFF
CDR3nt: TGTGCCAGCAGCTTAACAGGGTACTCCTACAATGAGCAGTTCTTC

j_gene: TRBJ2-3
abundance: NA
v_gene: TRBV7-3
d_gene: NA
CDR3aa: CASSAGLGDTQYF
CDR3nt: TGTGCCAGCAGCGCGGGACTGGGAGATACGCAGTATTTT

j_gene: TRBJ1-4
abundance: NA
v_gene: TRBV5-1
d_gene: TRBD1
CDR3aa: CASSLAQGVNEKLFF
CDR3nt: TGCGCCAGCAGCTTGGCCCAGGGGGTTAATGAAAAACTGTTTTTT

j_gene: TRBJ2-7
abundance: once
v_gene: TRBV11-3
d_gene: TRBD1
CDR3aa: CASSRTGDREQYF
CDR3nt: TGTGCCAGCAGCCGGACAGGGGACCGTGAGCAGTACTTC

j_gene: TRBJ2-7
abundance: NA
v_gene: TRBV27
d_gene: NA
CDR3aa: CASSPQPPRSAYEQYF
CDR3nt: TGTGCCAGCAGTCCACAGCCCCCCAGGTCAGCCTACGAGCAGTACTTC

j_gene: TRBJ1-1
abundance: few
v_gene: TRBV2
d_gene: TRBD1
CDR3aa: CATSTGANTEAFF
CDR3nt: TGTGCCACCTCGACAGGGGCCAACACTGAAGCTTTCTTT

j_gene: TRBJ2-7
abundance: NA
v_gene: TRBV19
d_gene: NA
CDR3aa: CASSIRHSSYEQYF
CDR3nt: TGTGCCAGTAGTATTAGACACAGCTCCTACGAGCAGTACTTC

j_gene: TRBJ2-2
abundance: NA
v_gene: TRBV7-3
d_gene: TRBD2
CDR3aa: CASSLGRAAGPGELFF
CDR3nt: TGTGCCAGCAGCTTAGGGAGGGCGGCGGGGCCCGGGGAGCTGTTTTTT

j_gene: TRBJ1-2
abundance: NA
v_gene: TRBV25-1
d_gene: NA
CDR3aa: CASSVGRGFGYTF
CDR3nt: TGTGCCAGCAGTGTGGGCAGGGGTTTTGGCTACACCTTC

j_gene: TRBJ2-1
abundance: NA
v_gene: TRBV6-6
d_gene: TRBD2
CDR3aa: CASSYSLAGGYNEQFF
CDR3nt: TGTGCCAGCAGTTACTCACTAGCGGGAGGTTACAATGAGCAGTTCTTC

j_gene: TRBJ1-1
abundance: NA
v_gene: TRBV5-6
d_gene: NA
CDR3aa: CASSSSGQNTEAFF
CDR3nt: TGTGCCAGCAGCTCTTCAGGACAGAACACTGAAGCTTTCTTT

j_gene: TRBJ2-1
abundance: NA
v_gene: TRBV18
d_gene: NA
CDR3aa: CASSPSARSSYNEQFF
CDR3nt: TGTGCCAGCTCGCCTTCCGCGAGGAGCTCCTACAATGAGCAGTTCTTC

j_gene: TRBJ1-2
abundance: NA
v_gene: TRBV28
d_gene: NA
CDR3aa: CASSRTGAYGYTF
CDR3nt: TGTGCCAGCAGTCGTACAGGAGCCTATGGCTACACCTTC

j_gene: TRBJ1-2
abundance: NA
v_gene: TRBV5-4
d_gene: NA
CDR3aa: CASSSPPGPDNYGYTF
CDR3nt: TGTGCCAGCAGTTCCCCTCCAGGGCCGGATAACTATGGCTACACCTTC